Listed below are T cell receptor beta chains from one sample, sequenced in a study of blood T cell repertoires in COVID-19. Sequenced by immunoSEQ multiplex PCR; TCRdb stores in-frame clones only, minus some. The sample shows roughly 100,000 clones, 84% of them seen only once. Sequencing was performed on peripheral blood. These receptors originate from a man in his fifties or sixties with acute or convalescent COVID-19. Each CDR3 is given with its conserved first and last residue. Fields, in order: V gene, J gene, CDR3 protein.

TRBV5-1	TRBJ1-1	CASSGSTGARYMNTEAFF
TRBV6-6	TRBJ2-7	CASRPLAGSSYEQYF
TRBV19	TRBJ1-2	CASSIFWQGAPYGYTF
TRBV5-1	TRBJ1-1	CASSLAGGNTEAFF
TRBV5-1	TRBJ1-1	CASSGGTVNTEAFF
TRBV7-2	TRBJ1-2	CASAAVYGYTF
TRBV19	TRBJ2-3	CASSIRGQGADTQYF
TRBV5-5	TRBJ1-4	CASSYDRGRKLFF
TRBV7-2	TRBJ1-1	CASSSRQGAEAFF
TRBV29-1	TRBJ2-3	CSVEVWVGAGTDTQYF